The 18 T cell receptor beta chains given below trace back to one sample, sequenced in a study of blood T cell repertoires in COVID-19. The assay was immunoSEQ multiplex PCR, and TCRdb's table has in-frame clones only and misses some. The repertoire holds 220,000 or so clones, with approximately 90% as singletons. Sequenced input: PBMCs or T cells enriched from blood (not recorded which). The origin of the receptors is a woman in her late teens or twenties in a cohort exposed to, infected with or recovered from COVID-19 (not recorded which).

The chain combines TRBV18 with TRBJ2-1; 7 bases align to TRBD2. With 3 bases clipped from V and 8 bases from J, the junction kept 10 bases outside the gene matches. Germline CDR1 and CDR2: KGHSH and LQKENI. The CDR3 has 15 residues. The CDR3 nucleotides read TGTGCCAGCTCACCGATAAGGACTAGATTGCATGAGCAGTTCTTC. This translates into CASSPIRTRLHEQFF.

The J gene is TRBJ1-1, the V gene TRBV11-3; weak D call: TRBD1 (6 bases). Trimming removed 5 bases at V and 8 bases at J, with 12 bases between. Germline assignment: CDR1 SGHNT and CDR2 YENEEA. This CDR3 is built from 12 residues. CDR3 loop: CASSAAGTEAFF. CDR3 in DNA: TGTGCCAGCAGCGCAGCCGGGACAGAAGCTTTCTTT.

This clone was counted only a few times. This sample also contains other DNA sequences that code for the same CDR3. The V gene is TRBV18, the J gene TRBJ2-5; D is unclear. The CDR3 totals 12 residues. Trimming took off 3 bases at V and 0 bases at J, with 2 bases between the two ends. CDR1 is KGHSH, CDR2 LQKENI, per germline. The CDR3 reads CASSPYQETQYF. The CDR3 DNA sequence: TGTGCCAGCTCACCCTACCAAGAGACCCAGTACTTC. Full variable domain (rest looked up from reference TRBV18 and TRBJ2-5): NAGVMQNPRHLVRRRGQEARLRCSPMKGHSHVYWYRQLPEEGLKFMVYLQKENIIDESGMPKERFSAEFPKEGPSILRIQQVVRGDSAAYFCASSPYQETQYFGPGTRLLVL.

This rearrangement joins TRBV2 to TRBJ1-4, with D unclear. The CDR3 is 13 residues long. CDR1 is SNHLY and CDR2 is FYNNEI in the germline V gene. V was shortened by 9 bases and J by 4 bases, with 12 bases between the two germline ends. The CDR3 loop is CASRVRGNEKLFF. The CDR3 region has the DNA TGTGCCAGTAGGGTGCGGGGTAATGAAAAACTGTTTTTT.

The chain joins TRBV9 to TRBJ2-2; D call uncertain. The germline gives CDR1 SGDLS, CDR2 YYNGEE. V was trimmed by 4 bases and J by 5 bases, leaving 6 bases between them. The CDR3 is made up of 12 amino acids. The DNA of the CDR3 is TGTGCCAGCAGCCTACAGACCGGGGAGCTGTTTTTT. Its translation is CASSLQTGELFF.

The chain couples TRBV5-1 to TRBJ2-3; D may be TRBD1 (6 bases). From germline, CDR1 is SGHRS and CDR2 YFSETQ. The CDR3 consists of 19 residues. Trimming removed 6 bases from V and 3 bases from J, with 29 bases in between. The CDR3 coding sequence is TGCGCCAGCACCCCCTCCACAGGGATGATCCAACAAAATACAGATACGCAGTATTTT. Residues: CASTPSTGMIQQNTDTQYF.

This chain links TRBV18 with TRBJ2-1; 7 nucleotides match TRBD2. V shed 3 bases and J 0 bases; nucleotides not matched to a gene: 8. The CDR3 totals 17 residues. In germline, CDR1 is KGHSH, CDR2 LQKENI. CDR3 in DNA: TGTGCCAGCTCACCGGGAATAGCGGGCGCCTCCTACAATGAGCAGTTCTTC. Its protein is CASSPGIAGASYNEQFF.

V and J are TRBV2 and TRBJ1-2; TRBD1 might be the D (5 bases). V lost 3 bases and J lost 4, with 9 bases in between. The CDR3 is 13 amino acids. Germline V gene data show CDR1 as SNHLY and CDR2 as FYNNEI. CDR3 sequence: CASSDTGIYGYTF. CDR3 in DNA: TGTGCCAGCAGTGATACAGGAATCTATGGCTACACCTTC.

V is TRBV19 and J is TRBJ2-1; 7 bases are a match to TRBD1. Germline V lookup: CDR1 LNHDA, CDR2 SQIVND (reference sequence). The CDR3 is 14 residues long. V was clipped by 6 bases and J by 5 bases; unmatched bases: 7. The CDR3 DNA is TGTGCCAGTAGATCCCAGGGGGTGAACAATGAGCAGTTCTTC. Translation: CASRSQGVNNEQFF.

CDR3 nucleotide sequence: TGTGCCAGCAACTCAGACTACCCCTCAAGGGAGCAGTACTTC. Translating gives CASNSDYPSREQYF. The chain joins TRBV2 to TRBJ2-7, with D possibly matching TRBD2 (5 bases). Germline V gene lookup returns CDR1 SNHLY and CDR2 FYNNEI. The CDR3 spans 14 residues. V lost 7 bases, J lost 7 bases, and 20 bases lay in between.

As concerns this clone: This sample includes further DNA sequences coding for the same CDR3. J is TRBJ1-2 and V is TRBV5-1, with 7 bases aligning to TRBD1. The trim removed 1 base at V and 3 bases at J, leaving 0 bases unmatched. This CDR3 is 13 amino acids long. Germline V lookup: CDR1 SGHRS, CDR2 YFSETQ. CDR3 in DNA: TGCGCCAGCAGCTTGACAGGGGACTATGGCTACACCTTC. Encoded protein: CASSLTGDYGYTF.

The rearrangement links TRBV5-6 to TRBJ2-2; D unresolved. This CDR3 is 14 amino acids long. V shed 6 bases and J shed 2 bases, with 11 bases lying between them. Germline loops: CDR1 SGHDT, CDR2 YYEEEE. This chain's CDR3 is CASNPRPNTGELFF. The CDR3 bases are TGTGCCAGCAATCCTAGGCCAAACACCGGGGAGCTGTTTTTT.

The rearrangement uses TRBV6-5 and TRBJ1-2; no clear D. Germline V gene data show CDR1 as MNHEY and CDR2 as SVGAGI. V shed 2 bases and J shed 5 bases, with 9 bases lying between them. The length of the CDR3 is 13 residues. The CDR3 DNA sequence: TGTGCCAGCAGTTACGAGGCTGGATATGGCTACACCTTC. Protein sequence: CASSYEAGYGYTF.

This CDR3 is CASSETGKNTEAFF. The CDR3 DNA sequence: TGTGCCAGTAGTGAAACAGGGAAGAACACTGAAGCTTTCTTT. V and J are TRBV19 and TRBJ1-1, with D possibly being TRBD1 (6 bases). Looked up from germline, CDR1 is LNHDA and CDR2 is SQIVND (reference sequence). The ends were cut back, 5 bases at V and 1 base at J, with 11 bases in the middle. The length of the CDR3 is 14 residues.

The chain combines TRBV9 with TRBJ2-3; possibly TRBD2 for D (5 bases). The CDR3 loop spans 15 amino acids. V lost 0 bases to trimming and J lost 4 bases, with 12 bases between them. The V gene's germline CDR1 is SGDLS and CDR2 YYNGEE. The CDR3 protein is CASSVEGVSADTQYF. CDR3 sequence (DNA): TGTGCCAGCAGCGTAGAGGGTGTTAGCGCAGATACGCAGTATTTT.

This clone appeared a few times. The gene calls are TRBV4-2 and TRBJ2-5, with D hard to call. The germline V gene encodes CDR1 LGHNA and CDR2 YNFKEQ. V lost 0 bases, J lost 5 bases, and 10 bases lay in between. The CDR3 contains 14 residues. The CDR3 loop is CASSQDQVSETQYF. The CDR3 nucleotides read TGTGCCAGCAGCCAAGATCAGGTCAGCGAGACCCAGTACTTC.

As DNA, the CDR3 is TGTGCCAGCAGCATCGACAGCTATGGCTACACCTTC. This sequence encodes CASSIDSYGYTF. V and J are TRBV5-4 and TRBJ1-2; possibly TRBD1 for D (5 bases). Germline assignment: CDR1 SGHNT and CDR2 YYREEE (reference sequence). V gave up 4 bases and J gave up 4 bases, with 8 bases separating them. There are 12 residues in the CDR3.

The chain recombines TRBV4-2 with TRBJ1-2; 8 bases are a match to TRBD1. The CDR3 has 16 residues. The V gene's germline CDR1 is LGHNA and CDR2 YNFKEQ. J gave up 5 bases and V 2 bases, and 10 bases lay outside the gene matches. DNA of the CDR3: TGTGCCAGCAGCCAACCTACAAGACAGGGGTTTTATGGCTACACCTTC. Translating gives CASSQPTRQGFYGYTF.